The rows below give T cell receptor beta chains drawn from one sample of a study of T cell responses to AZD1222 COVID-19 vaccine. Only in-frame clones appear in the TCRdb table, and some are missing; sequencing was by immunoSEQ multiplex PCR. The sample holds under 200,000 clones; about nine tenths are singletons and the top ten take less than 1.6%. The sequences come from peripheral blood, collected on day 0 of AZD1222 vaccination. The receptor set was obtained from an adult in good health. Each CDR3 is given with its conserved first and last residue. D genes are given only for firm matches. Size is stated for part of the rows, as once, few or many counts, or as a class when the clone is expanded.

D gene | J gene | clone size | V gene | CDR3 protein | CDR3 DNA
TRBD2 | TRBJ2-2 | NA | TRBV24-1 | CATSGTSGPDTGELFF | TGTGCCACATCCGGGACTAGCGGGCCCGACACCGGGGAGCTGTTTTTT
NA | TRBJ1-6 | NA | TRBV12-3/TRBV12-4 | CASLGVLGSPLHF | TGTGCCAGTTTAGGGGTTTTAGGTTCACCCCTCCACTTT
NA | TRBJ2-4 | once | TRBV14 | CASSPQLAKNIQYF | TGTGCCAGCAGCCCCCAGCTAGCCAAAAACATTCAGTACTTC
TRBD1 | TRBJ2-1 | NA | TRBV10-2 | CAVGFGQGVKNEQFF | TGCGCCGTCGGATTTGGACAGGGGGTGAAAAATGAGCAGTTCTTC
NA | TRBJ1-4 | NA | TRBV4-2 | CASSQEVGALGEKLFF | TGTGCCAGCAGCCAAGAAGTAGGGGCCCTTGGTGAAAAACTGTTTTTT
TRBD2 | TRBJ2-3 | NA | TRBV18 | CASSPPGGRGSTDTQYF | TGTGCCAGCTCACCACCTGGCGGGAGGGGGAGCACAGATACGCAGTATTTT
NA | TRBJ2-1 | NA | TRBV6-1 | CASSEEAGSAYEQFF | TGTGCCAGCAGTGAAGAGGCGGGGTCTGCTTATGAGCAGTTCTTC
NA | TRBJ1-2 | NA | TRBV5-6 | CASSFTASNYGYTF | TGTGCCAGCAGCTTTACAGCCTCTAACTATGGCTACACCTTC
NA | TRBJ2-1 | NA | TRBV7-8 | CASSSQQGRSRGEQFF | TGTGCCAGCAGCTCCCAACAGGGGAGGTCCCGAGGTGAGCAGTTCTTC
NA | TRBJ2-7 | NA | TRBV5-4 | CASSLVGGAEQYF | TGTGCCAGCAGCTTGGTGGGGGGGGCCGAGCAGTACTTC
NA | TRBJ2-1 | NA | TRBV9 | CASSAQGRGYNEQFF | TGTGCCAGCAGCGCTCAGGGCAGGGGCTACAATGAGCAGTTCTTC
NA | TRBJ2-2 | few | TRBV11-3 | CASTTASFTGELFF | TGTGCCAGCACCACCGCCTCGTTCACCGGGGAGCTGTTTTTT
TRBD2 | TRBJ2-3 | once | TRBV7-2 | CASSLQAGGGTDTQYF | TGTGCCAGCAGCCTTCAAGCGGGGGGCGGCACAGATACGCAGTATTTT
TRBD1 | TRBJ1-2 | once | TRBV28 | CASSHGQGHYGYTF | TGTGCCAGCAGCCACGGACAGGGACACTATGGCTACACCTTC
NA | TRBJ2-1 | once | TRBV18 | CASSLLPGRGYNEQFF | TGTGCCAGCTCACTCTTACCGGGACGGGGCTACAATGAGCAGTTCTTC
TRBD2 | TRBJ2-5 | NA | TRBV9 | CASSVLGEGLAGGETQYF | TGTGCCAGCAGCGTATTAGGAGAGGGACTAGCGGGGGGGGAGACCCAGTACTTC
NA | TRBJ1-4 | NA | TRBV21-1 | CASSKGGQGKGNEKLFF | TGTGCCAGCAGCAAGGGGGGACAGGGTAAGGGGAATGAAAAACTGTTTTTT
NA | TRBJ1-5 | NA | TRBV20-1 | CSARDSQPQHF | TGCAGTGCTAGAGACAGTCAGCCCCAGCATTTT
NA | TRBJ2-4 | NA | TRBV19 | CATSSMSIRAKNIQYF | TGTGCCACTTCGTCCATGTCGATCCGAGCCAAAAACATTCAGTACTTC
TRBD1 | TRBJ1-4 | NA | TRBV5-1 | CASSTGQSINEKLFF | TGCGCCAGCAGCACGGGACAGTCGATTAATGAAAAACTGTTTTTT
NA | TRBJ1-2 | NA | TRBV28 | CASSPGEHYGYTF | TGTGCCAGCAGCCCAGGGGAACACTATGGCTACACCTTC
TRBD2 | TRBJ2-1 | NA | TRBV28 | CASALWGGGVYNEQFF | TGTGCCAGCGCGCTTTGGGGCGGGGGGGTATACAATGAGCAGTTCTTC
NA | TRBJ1-2 | NA | TRBV24-1 | CATSAAGHYGYTF | TGTGCCACCAGTGCGGCAGGTCACTATGGCTACACCTTC
TRBD1 | TRBJ2-3 | NA | TRBV3-1/TRBV3-2 | CASSPRAQGASTQYF | TGTGCCAGCAGCCCAAGGGCACAGGGGGCAAGTACGCAGTATTTT
NA | TRBJ1-5 | NA | TRBV2 | CASAEGQPQHF | TGTGCCAGCGCTGAGGGCCAGCCCCAGCATTTT
NA | TRBJ2-7 | NA | TRBV6-5 | CASSFNRDNHEQYF | TGTGCCAGCAGTTTTAACCGGGACAACCACGAGCAGTACTTC
NA | TRBJ1-6 | NA | TRBV19 | CASSISPRGSPLHF | TGTGCCAGTAGTATATCCCCCCGGGGATCACCCCTCCACTTT
NA | TRBJ1-4 | NA | TRBV7-9 | CASSSTTLGRINEKLFF | TGTGCCAGCAGCTCGACGACGCTTGGACGGATCAATGAAAAACTGTTTTTT
NA | TRBJ1-5 | NA | TRBV2 | CASSQERVTQPQHF | TGTGCCAGCAGCCAGGAACGTGTTACTCAGCCCCAGCATTTT
NA | TRBJ1-1 | NA | TRBV6-2/TRBV6-3 | CASSYSRSGYAHTEAFF | TGTGCCAGCAGTTACTCGAGGTCGGGGTATGCACACACTGAAGCTTTCTTT
TRBD1 | TRBJ1-1 | NA | TRBV5-1 | CASSPGTGMNTEAFF | TGCGCCAGCAGCCCGGGGACAGGGATGAACACTGAAGCTTTCTTT
TRBD1 | TRBJ1-3 | NA | TRBV19 | CASKGRGRNTIYF | TGTGCCAGTAAAGGCAGGGGGAGAAACACCATATATTTT
NA | TRBJ1-4 | NA | TRBV14 | CASSQGPTLNEKLFF | TGTGCCAGCAGCCAAGGACCTACCCTTAATGAAAAACTGTTTTTT
NA | TRBJ2-2 | NA | TRBV7-3 | CASSPKSGLTGELFF | TGTGCCAGCAGCCCCAAATCGGGGTTGACCGGGGAGCTGTTTTTT
TRBD1 | TRBJ1-1 | NA | TRBV28 | CASSPSGTGPYTEAFF | TGTGCCAGCAGTCCCTCCGGGACAGGCCCCTACACTGAAGCTTTCTTT
NA | TRBJ1-3 | once | TRBV19 | CASSILTAASLNTIYF | TGTGCCAGTAGTATTTTGACAGCAGCCTCTTTAAACACCATATATTTT
NA | TRBJ1-5 | NA | TRBV18 | CASSPGQEYSNQPQHF | TGTGCCAGCTCACCAGGGCAGGAGTATAGCAATCAGCCCCAGCATTTT
NA | TRBJ1-1 | NA | TRBV28 | CASRYPGNYDTEAFF | TGTGCCAGCAGGTACCCCGGGAATTACGACACTGAAGCTTTCTTT
NA | TRBJ1-2 | NA | TRBV20-1 | CSASEAAGNYGYTF | TGCAGTGCTAGTGAGGCCGCCGGAAACTATGGCTACACCTTC
NA | TRBJ1-1 | NA | TRBV5-1 | CASSLGGELNTEAFF | TGCGCCAGCAGCTTGGGGGGCGAGTTGAACACTGAAGCTTTCTTT
TRBD1 | TRBJ1-1 | NA | TRBV2 | CASSATGATNTEAFF | TGTGCCAGCAGTGCCACAGGGGCTACGAACACTGAAGCTTTCTTT
TRBD1 | TRBJ1-1 | once | TRBV28 | CASTRGQGNTEAFF | TGTGCCAGCACCCGGGGACAGGGGAACACTGAAGCTTTCTTT
NA | TRBJ1-5 | NA | TRBV6-1 | CASSEARGPNQPQHF | TGTGCCAGCAGTGAAGCGCGGGGGCCAAATCAGCCCCAGCATTTT
NA | TRBJ2-6 | NA | TRBV19 | CASYKAFSGANVLTF | TGTGCCAGTTATAAGGCCTTCTCTGGGGCCAACGTCCTGACTTTC
NA | TRBJ2-7 | NA | TRBV4-2 | CASSPPEVAGSYEQYF | TGTGCCAGCAGCCCCCCAGAGGTGGCAGGGAGCTACGAGCAGTACTTC
TRBD1 | TRBJ1-3 | NA | TRBV14 | CASSQRGVTGGDAGNTIYF | TGTGCCAGCAGCCAAAGGGGAGTGACAGGGGGCGACGCTGGAAACACCATATATTTT
NA | TRBJ1-5 | once | TRBV5-4 | CASSLVKCWSNQPQHF | TGTGCCAGCAGCTTGGTCAAATGTTGGAGCAATCAGCCCCAGCATTTT
TRBD2 | TRBJ2-1 | NA | TRBV24-1 | CATSDGSAGGRDEQFF | TGTGCCACCAGTGATGGATCGGCGGGGGGCCGGGATGAGCAGTTCTTC
NA | TRBJ2-2 | NA | TRBV28 | CASSPIGLGLAELFF | TGTGCCAGCAGTCCCATTGGGCTAGGTTTGGCGGAGCTGTTTTTT
NA | TRBJ2-4 | NA | TRBV5-3 | CARSWSSGSTAKNIQYF | TGTGCCAGAAGCTGGTCGTCAGGGTCTACGGCCAAAAACATTCAGTACTTC
TRBD1 | TRBJ2-7 | NA | TRBV7-9 | CASSLESDRGHEQYF | TGTGCCAGCAGCTTAGAGTCCGACAGGGGCCACGAGCAGTACTTC